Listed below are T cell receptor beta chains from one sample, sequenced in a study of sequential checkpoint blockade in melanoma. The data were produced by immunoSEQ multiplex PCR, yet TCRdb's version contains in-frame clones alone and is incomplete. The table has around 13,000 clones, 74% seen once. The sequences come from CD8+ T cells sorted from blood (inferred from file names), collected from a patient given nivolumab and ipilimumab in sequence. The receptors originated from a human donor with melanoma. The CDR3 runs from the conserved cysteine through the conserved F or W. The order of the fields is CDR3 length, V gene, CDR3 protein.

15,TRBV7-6,CASSPDRVGPYEQYF
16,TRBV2,CASRGTGTSTTYEQYF
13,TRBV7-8,CASSLASALEAFF
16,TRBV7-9,CASSLIVGGYTGELFF
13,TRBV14,CASSQDRGHGYTF
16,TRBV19,CASSIDGGTRTGELFF
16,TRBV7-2,CASSSLAGVKLHEQFF
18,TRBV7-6,CASSLGTGRGVSYNEQFF
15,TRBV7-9,CASSQAVPGGTEAFF
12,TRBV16,CASSQYSTGGHF
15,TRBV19,CATIPSSHSNQPQHF
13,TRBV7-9,CASSLWRPAEAFF
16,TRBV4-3,CASSQDGRSGVYGYTF
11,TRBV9,CASSTGSEQYF
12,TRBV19,CASDNRYYGYTF
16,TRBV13,CASSSRGGTGLDEQFF